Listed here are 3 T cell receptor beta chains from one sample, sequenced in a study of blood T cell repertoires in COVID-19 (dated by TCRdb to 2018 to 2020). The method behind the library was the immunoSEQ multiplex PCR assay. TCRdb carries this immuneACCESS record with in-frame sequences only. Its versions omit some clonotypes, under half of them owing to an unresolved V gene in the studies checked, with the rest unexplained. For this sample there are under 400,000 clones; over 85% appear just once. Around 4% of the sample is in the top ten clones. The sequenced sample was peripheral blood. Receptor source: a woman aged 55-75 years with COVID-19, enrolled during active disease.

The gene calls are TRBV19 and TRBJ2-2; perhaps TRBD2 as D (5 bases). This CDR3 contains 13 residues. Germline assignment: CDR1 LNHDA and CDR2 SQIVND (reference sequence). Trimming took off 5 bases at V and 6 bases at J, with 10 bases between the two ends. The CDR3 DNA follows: TGTGCCAGTAGTGCGAGGGATTCCGGGGAGCTGTTTTTT. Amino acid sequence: CASSARDSGELFF.

The CDR3 sequence: CASSFPDPQPQHF. CDR3 bases: TGTGCCAGCAGTTTTCCAGATCCCCAGCCCCAGCATTTT. The V and J genes are TRBV28 and TRBJ1-5; D gene ambiguous. This CDR3 region has 13 residues. Trimming took off 3 bases at V and 7 bases at J, with 10 bases between the two ends. CDR1 MDHEN and CDR2 SYDVKM come from the germline V gene.

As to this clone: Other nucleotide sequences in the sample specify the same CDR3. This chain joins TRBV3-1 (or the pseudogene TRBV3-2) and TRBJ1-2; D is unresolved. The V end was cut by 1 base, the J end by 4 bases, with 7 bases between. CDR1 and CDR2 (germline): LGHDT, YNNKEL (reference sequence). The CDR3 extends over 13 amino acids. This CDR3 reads CASSQGQSYGYTF. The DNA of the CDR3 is TGTGCCAGCAGCCAAGGTCAATCCTATGGCTACACCTTC.